These 5 T cell receptor beta chains were all obtained from the same sample, sequenced in a study of identical twins. TCRdb re-called the 5' RACE reads through MiXCR, storing one row per CDR3 protein. Of roughly 720,000 distinct CDR3 sequences listed, approximately 18% were seen once; the top ten hold around 13%. The data were also submitted as part of a second study, on T cells expressing NK-cell markers.

The sequenced sample consisted of PBMCs. The receptors originated from a woman under 30 in good health.

This clonotype came up a few times. This chain links TRBV12-5 with TRBJ1-2, with a tentative D call TRBD1 (6 bases). CDR3 length equals 12 residues. Germline CDR1 LGHNT, CDR2 FRNRAP. Trimming left V 3 bases short and J 8 bases short, with 10 bases between. This CDR3 is CASGFVTGGYTF. As DNA, the CDR3 is TGTGCTAGTGGTTTTGTGACAGGCGGCTACACCTTC.

This chain joins TRBV9 and TRBJ2-5; 7 bases are a match to TRBD2. J lost 0 bases, V lost 3 bases, and 5 bases had no gene match. The CDR3 runs 15 residues. Germline V CDR1 and CDR2: SGDLS, YYNGEE. Here the CDR3 reads CASSGGGLYQETQYF. The CDR3 DNA sequence: TGTGCCAGCAGCGGGGGGGGTCTGTACCAAGAGACCCAGTACTTC.

A few counts support this clonotype. The CDR3 region has the DNA TGTGCCAGCAGCTTAGGGCCGGGACTGGCCTACAATGAGCAGTTCTTC. Its protein product is CASSLGPGLAYNEQFF. The gene calls are TRBV7-2 and TRBJ2-1, with D possibly TRBD2 on 6 matching bases. The CDR3 spans 16 residues. Germline CDR1 is SGHTA and CDR2 is FQGNSA. Trimming cost V 1 base and J 2 bases, with 12 bases left between them.

The J gene is TRBJ2-5, the V gene TRBV30; the match to TRBD2 covers 15 bases. The CDR3 has 14 amino acids. Trimming removed 4 bases from V and 5 bases from J; junction bases left unmatched: 2. Per the germline V gene, CDR1 is GTSNPN and CDR2 is SVGIG (reference sequence). DNA for the CDR3: TGTGCCTGGACAGGACTAGCGGGAGGGGAGACCCAGTACTTC. As protein: CAWTGLAGGETQYF.

The CDR3 loop is CASSQSAGVFGYEQYF. CDR3 nucleotides: TGCGCCAGCAGCCAATCGGCAGGGGTGTTCGGCTACGAGCAGTACTTC. The rearrangement joins TRBV4-3 to TRBJ2-7; possibly TRBD1 for D (6 bases). The CDR3 has 16 residues. In germline, CDR1 is LGHNA, CDR2 YSLEER. V was clipped by 2 bases and J by 3 bases, with 17 bases between them.